A selection of T cell receptor beta chains follows, all from one sample in a study of beta chain features in type 1 diabetes. The repertoire was sequenced with immunoSEQ multiplex PCR; TCRdb's copy has only in-frame clones and lacks some. The sample has 810,000 or so clones, roughly 15% seen once. Sample: naive CD4+ T cells from blood. The receptors stem from a woman aged 18-35 years in good health. CDR3s include the opening cysteine and the closing phenylalanine or tryptophan. Fields, in order: D gene, clone size, J gene, V gene, CDR3 protein, CDR3 DNA. A D gene is named only where the DNA matches it firmly. Clone size is given for some rows only: seen once, a few or many times, or a class if the clone is expanded.

- | - | TRBJ1-1 | TRBV5-6 | CASSLQGPLFF | TGTGCCAGCAGCTTGCAAGGGCCGCTTTTCTTT
TRBD1 | - | TRBJ2-7 | TRBV18 | CASSFGQVRDEQYF | TGTGCCAGCTCATTCGGACAGGTTCGTGACGAGCAGTACTTC
- | - | TRBJ2-1 | TRBV25-1 | CASSVGGPNEQFF | TGTGCCAGCAGTGTAGGGGGGCCCAATGAGCAGTTCTTC
- | few | TRBJ1-5 | TRBV19 | CASSIWSGVQPQHF | TGTGCCAGTAGTATCTGGAGCGGGGTCCAGCCCCAGCATTTT
- | few | TRBJ2-1 | TRBV19 | CATRGLLNEQFF | TGTGCCACACGGGGCTTGCTGAATGAGCAGTTCTTC
- | few | TRBJ2-5 | TRBV21-1 | CASSTGTGQETQYF | TGTGCCAGCAGCACCGGGACAGGGCAAGAGACCCAGTACTTC
TRBD2 | - | TRBJ2-1 | TRBV7-6 | CASSHPLADRYNEQFF | TGTGCCAGCAGCCATCCCCTAGCGGATCGCTACAATGAGCAGTTCTTC
TRBD2 | once | TRBJ2-2 | TRBV28 | CASISGGTYTGELFF | TGTGCCAGCATCTCGGGAGGGACCTACACCGGGGAGCTGTTTTTT
- | - | TRBJ2-1 | TRBV6-6 | CASWNPHNEQFF | TGTGCCAGCTGGAACCCTCACAATGAGCAGTTCTTC
TRBD1 | few | TRBJ2-1 | TRBV18 | CASSLNLDRDEQFF | TGTGCCAGCTCTCTAAACCTCGACAGGGATGAGCAGTTCTTC
- | - | TRBJ2-5 | TRBV28 | CASSGNKETQYF | TGTGCCAGCTCAGGGAATAAAGAGACCCAGTACTTC
- | many | TRBJ2-5 | TRBV13 | CASSYGVETQYF | TGTGCCAGCAGCTACGGGGTGGAGACCCAGTACTTC
- | few | TRBJ2-7 | TRBV4-2 | CASSQELVTYEQYF | TGTGCCAGCAGCCAAGAATTGGTGACCTACGAGCAGTACTTC
- | - | TRBJ1-2 | TRBV28 | CASSLFRDYYGYTF | TGTGCCAGCAGTTTATTTCGGGACTACTATGGCTACACCTTC
- | few | TRBJ2-2 | TRBV5-4 | CASSLVRYSGELFF | TGTGCCAGCAGCTTGGTGCGGTACTCCGGGGAGCTGTTTTTT
- | few | TRBJ2-1 | TRBV10-3 | CASSHREGAFSYNEQFF | TGTGCCAGCAGCCACCGTGAGGGTGCCTTTAGTTACAATGAGCAGTTCTTC
- | few | TRBJ2-4 | TRBV10-1 | CASSEPKNIQYF | TGCGCCAGCAGTGAGCCTAAAAACATTCAGTACTTC
- | few | TRBJ2-7 | TRBV7-9 | CASSLFAGSPYEQYF | TGTGCCAGCAGCTTGTTTGCGGGATCACCCTACGAGCAGTACTTC
- | few | TRBJ1-1 | TRBV14 | CASSQQGLGFNTEAFF | TGTGCCAGCAGCCAACAGGGGTTGGGATTTAACACTGAAGCTTTCTTT
- | - | TRBJ2-5 | TRBV28 | CASGTGTLGETQYF | TGTGCCAGCGGTACCGGGACATTGGGGGAGACCCAGTACTTC
TRBD2 | few | TRBJ2-1 | TRBV4-1 | CASSQDAGGFVEQFF | TGCGCCAGCAGCCAAGATGCGGGAGGTTTTGTTGAGCAGTTCTTC
TRBD2 | - | TRBJ2-1 | TRBV7-9 | CASSLKGTSGKGEQFF | TGTGCCAGCAGCTTAAAGGGGACTAGCGGGAAGGGTGAGCAGTTCTTC
- | few | TRBJ2-7 | TRBV27 | CASSLLGGASYEQYF | TGTGCCAGCAGTTTATTGGGGGGGGCCAGCTACGAGCAGTACTTC
TRBD2 | - | TRBJ2-1 | TRBV7-2 | CASSVSSGSLANEQFF | TGTGCCAGCAGCGTTTCTAGCGGGAGTCTTGCCAATGAGCAGTTCTTC
- | - | TRBJ2-1 | TRBV6-1 | CASTPSGSFYNEQFF | TGTGCCAGCACCCCTTCAGGGTCCTTCTACAATGAGCAGTTCTTC
- | - | TRBJ1-2 | TRBV7-2 | CASSLDTYGYTF | TGTGCCAGCAGCCTAGACACATACGGCTACACCTTC
- | few | TRBJ2-1 | TRBV21-1 | CASSKAGRSEQFF | TGTGCCAGCAGCAAAGCGGGGCGGAGTGAGCAGTTCTTC
- | few | TRBJ2-3 | TRBV11-2 | CASSYRDGGTDTQYF | TGTGCCAGCTCATACCGGGACGGGGGCACAGATACGCAGTATTTT
- | few | TRBJ2-6 | TRBV29-1 | CSVDNVGPGANVLTF | TGCAGCGTTGACAATGTAGGGCCTGGGGCCAACGTCCTGACTTTC
TRBD2 | - | TRBJ2-7 | TRBV13 | CASSRRTSGSYEQYF | TGTGCCAGCAGCCGCCGGACTAGCGGATCCTACGAGCAGTACTTC
- | few | TRBJ1-4 | TRBV20-1 | CSATHLSKLFF | TGCAGTGCAACGCATTTATCGAAACTGTTTTTT
- | few | TRBJ2-5 | TRBV2 | CASTGSLLETQYF | TGTGCCAGCACGGGGTCCTTATTAGAGACCCAGTACTTC
- | - | TRBJ1-3 | TRBV19 | CASSQTGRRARDTIYF | TGTGCCAGTAGCCAGACAGGCCGTCGGGCAAGGGACACCATATATTTT
TRBD1 | few | TRBJ2-5 | TRBV7-2 | CASSTHQGVETQYF | TGTGCCAGCAGCACTCACCAGGGGGTGGAGACCCAGTACTTC
- | - | TRBJ2-3 | TRBV2 | CASSEIGTDTQYF | TGTGCCAGCAGTGAGATAGGGACAGATACGCAGTATTTT
TRBD1 | - | TRBJ1-2 | TRBV2 | CASQKTGMFGYTF | TGTGCCAGCCAAAAGACAGGGATGTTTGGCTACACCTTC
TRBD1 | - | TRBJ1-1 | TRBV19 | CASSPSGGWTGMNTEAFF | TGTGCCAGTAGCCCCTCCGGGGGGTGGACAGGCATGAACACTGAAGCTTTCTTT
TRBD2 | few | TRBJ2-7 | TRBV5-1 | CASSLVAGAYEQYF | TGCGCCAGCAGCTTGGTTGCGGGAGCATACGAGCAGTACTTC
- | few | TRBJ1-1 | TRBV10-3 | CAISERGKDTEAFF | TGTGCCATCAGTGAGAGGGGAAAGGACACTGAAGCTTTCTTT
TRBD1 | few | TRBJ1-5 | TRBV12-5 | CASGLFVDRGLEPQHF | TGTGCTAGTGGTTTGTTTGTCGACAGGGGATTAGAGCCCCAGCATTTT
- | - | TRBJ2-1 | TRBV9 | CASSVVPADEQFF | TGTGCCAGCAGCGTAGTCCCGGCGGATGAGCAGTTCTTC
- | few | TRBJ2-7 | TRBV6-6 | CASSDRTLGWQYF | TGTGCCAGCAGCGACAGAACCCTCGGCTGGCAGTACTTC
- | - | TRBJ1-5 | TRBV7-2 | CASSLVSGGQDSNQPQHF | TGTGCCAGCAGCTTAGTCTCCGGCGGGCAAGATAGCAATCAGCCCCAGCATTTT
TRBD1 | few | TRBJ2-2 | TRBV28 | CASHGQGNTGELFF | TGTGCCAGCCACGGACAGGGGAACACCGGGGAGCTGTTTTTT
- | - | TRBJ1-1 | TRBV5-1 | CASSLGGMNTEAFF | TGCGCCAGCAGCTTGGGGGGTATGAACACTGAAGCTTTCTTT
- | - | TRBJ2-6 | TRBV9 | CASSVTSGADSGANVLTF | TGTGCCAGCAGCGTAACATCAGGGGCGGATTCTGGGGCCAACGTCCTGACTTTC
- | - | TRBJ2-1 | TRBV15 | CATSPRGAPNEQFF | TGTGCCACCAGCCCCCGAGGGGCCCCCAATGAGCAGTTCTTC
- | few | TRBJ1-4 | TRBV2 | CASSGGQGLEKLFF | TGTGCCAGCAGTGGAGGGCAGGGTTTGGAAAAACTGTTTTTT